This entry describes one T cell receptor beta chain. This sample stems from a study of blood T cell repertoires in COVID-19. The overall study: Samples came from the United States, Italy and Spain, spanning acute and convalescent COVID-19. T cells, B-cell-depleted T cells, or PBMCs provided the cDNA or gDNA that served as material.

Germline V gene lookup returns CDR1 SNHLY and CDR2 FYNNEI. Trimming removed 6 bases at V and 11 bases at J, with 20 bases between. This CDR3 contains 14 residues. Libraries were prepared by immunoSEQ multiplex PCR; TCRdb keeps only in-frame clonotypes and omits some of them. The table includes over 130,000 clones, over 60% detected once. This TCR derives from a woman at least 80 years old with active or convalescent COVID-19. This sequence joins TRBV2 and TRBJ1-5; D may be TRBD1 (6 bases). Sequenced: peripheral blood. The CDR3 is CASRGWTARRSQHF. CDR3 nucleotides: TGTGCCAGCAGGGGTTGGACAGCCCGTCGGTCCCAGCATTTT.